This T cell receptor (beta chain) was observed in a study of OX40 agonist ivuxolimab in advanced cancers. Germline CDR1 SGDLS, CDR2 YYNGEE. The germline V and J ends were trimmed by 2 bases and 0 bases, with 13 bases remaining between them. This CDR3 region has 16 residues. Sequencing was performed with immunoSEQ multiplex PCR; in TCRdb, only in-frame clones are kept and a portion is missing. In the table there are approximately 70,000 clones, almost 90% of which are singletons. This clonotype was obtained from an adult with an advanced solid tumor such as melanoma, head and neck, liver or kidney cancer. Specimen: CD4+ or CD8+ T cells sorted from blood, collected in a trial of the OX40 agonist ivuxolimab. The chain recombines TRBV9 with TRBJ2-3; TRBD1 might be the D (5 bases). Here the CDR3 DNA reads TGTGCCAGCAGCGTCCAGGGCGCCCCTAGCACAGATACGCAGTATTTT. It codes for CASSVQGAPSTDTQYF.